The source of this TCR beta chain is a study of T-cell reconstitution after alpha-beta-depleted transplantation in children. Study observations and caveats: Day-60 TCRbeta diversity that was high in some patients was derived from surviving recipient T cells and thymic progenitors. After transplant, at about two months, alpha-beta T cells were reportedly derived from several hundred expanded graft clones.

As concerns this clonotype: The antigen remains undetermined.

Germline values: CDR1 SGHDN, CDR2 FVKESK. Deletions cut 1 base from V and 2 bases from J, with 5 bases between. The CDR3 consists of 13 residues. Molecular barcoding with unique molecular identifiers was used for the TCRbeta library. Via MiXCR, TCRdb re-called the PCR reads, giving one row per CDR3 protein. The sample holds over 400,000 distinct CDR3 sequences; over 40% are singletons and the top ten take 27%. J is TRBJ1-2 and V is TRBV14; tentatively, D is TRBD1 (5 bases). The TCR comes from a girl under 10 years old with aplastic anemia, due to receive a stem cell transplant. This specimen was PBMCs, taken before TCRalphabeta/CD19-depleted stem cell transplant. The CDR3 DNA reads as TGTGCCAGCAGCCAAGGGGGGAACTATGGCTACACCTTC. This translates into CASSQGGNYGYTF. Looking up the rest from reference TRBV14 and TRBJ1-2 gives the full variable domain: EAGVTQFPSHSVIEKGQTVTLRCDPISGHDNLYWYRRVMGKEIKFLLHFVKESKQDESGMPNNRFLAERTGGTYSTLKVQPAELEDSGVYFCASSQGGNYGYTFGSGTRLTVV.